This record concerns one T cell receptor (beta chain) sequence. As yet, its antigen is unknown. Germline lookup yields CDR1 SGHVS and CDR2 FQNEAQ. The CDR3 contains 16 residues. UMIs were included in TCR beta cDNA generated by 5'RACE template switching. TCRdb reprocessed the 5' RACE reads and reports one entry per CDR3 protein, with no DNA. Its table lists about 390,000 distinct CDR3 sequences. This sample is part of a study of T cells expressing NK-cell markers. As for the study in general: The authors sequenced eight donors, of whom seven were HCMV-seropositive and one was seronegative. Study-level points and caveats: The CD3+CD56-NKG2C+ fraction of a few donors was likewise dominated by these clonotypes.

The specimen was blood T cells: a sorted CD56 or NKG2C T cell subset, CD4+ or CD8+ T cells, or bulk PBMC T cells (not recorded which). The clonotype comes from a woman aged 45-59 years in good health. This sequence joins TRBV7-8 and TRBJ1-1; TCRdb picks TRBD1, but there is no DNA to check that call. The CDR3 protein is CASSSRWMRGPAEAFF.